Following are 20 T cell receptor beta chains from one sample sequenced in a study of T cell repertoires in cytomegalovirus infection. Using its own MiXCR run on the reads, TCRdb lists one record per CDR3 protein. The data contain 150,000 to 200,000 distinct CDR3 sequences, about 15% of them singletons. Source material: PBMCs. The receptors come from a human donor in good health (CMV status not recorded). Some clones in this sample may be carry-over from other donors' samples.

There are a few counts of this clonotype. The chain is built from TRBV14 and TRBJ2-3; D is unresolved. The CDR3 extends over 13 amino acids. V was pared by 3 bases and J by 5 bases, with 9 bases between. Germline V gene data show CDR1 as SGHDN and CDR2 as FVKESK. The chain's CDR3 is CASSQLNEDTQYF. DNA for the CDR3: TGTGCCAGCAGCCAGCTTAACGAAGATACGCAGTATTTT. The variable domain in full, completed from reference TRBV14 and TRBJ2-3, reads EAGVTQFPSHSVIEKGQTVTLRCDPISGHDNLYWYRRVMGKEIKFLLHFVKESKQDESGMPNNRFLAERTGGTYSTLKVQPAELEDSGVYFCASSQLNEDTQYFGPGTRLTVL.

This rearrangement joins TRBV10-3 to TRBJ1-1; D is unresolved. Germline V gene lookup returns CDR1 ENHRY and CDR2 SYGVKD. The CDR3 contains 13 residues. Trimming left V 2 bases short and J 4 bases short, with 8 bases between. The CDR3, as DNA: TGTGCCATCAGTGAGCAGAGAAGCACTGAAGCTTTCTTT. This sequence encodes CAISEQRSTEAFF.

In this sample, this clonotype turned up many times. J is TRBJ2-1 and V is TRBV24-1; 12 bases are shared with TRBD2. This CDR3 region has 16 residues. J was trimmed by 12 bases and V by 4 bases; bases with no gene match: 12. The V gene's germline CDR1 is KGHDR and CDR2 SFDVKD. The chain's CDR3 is CATSDPGLAGFQTQFF. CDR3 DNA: TGTGCCACCAGTGACCCTGGACTAGCGGGATTTCAGACGCAGTTCTTC.

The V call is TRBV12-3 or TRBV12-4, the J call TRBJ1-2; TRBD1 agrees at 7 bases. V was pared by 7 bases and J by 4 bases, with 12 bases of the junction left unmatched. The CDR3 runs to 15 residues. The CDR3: CASILSTGVAYGYTF. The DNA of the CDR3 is TGTGCCAGCATTCTATCAACAGGGGTTGCCTATGGCTACACCTTC.

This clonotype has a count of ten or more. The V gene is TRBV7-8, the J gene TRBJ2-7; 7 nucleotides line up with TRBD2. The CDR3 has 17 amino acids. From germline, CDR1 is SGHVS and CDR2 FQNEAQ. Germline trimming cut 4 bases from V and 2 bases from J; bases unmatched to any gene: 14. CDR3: CASSSTTSRGPTYEQYF. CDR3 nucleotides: TGTGCCAGCAGCTCCACGACTAGCCGGGGACCTACCTACGAGCAGTACTTC.

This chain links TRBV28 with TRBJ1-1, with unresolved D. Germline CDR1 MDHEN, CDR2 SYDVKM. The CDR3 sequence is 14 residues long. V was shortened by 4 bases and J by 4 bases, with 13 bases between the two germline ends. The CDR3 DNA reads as TGTGCCAGCAGTTCAGTCACGGTTCGCACTGAAGCTTTCTTT. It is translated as CASSSVTVRTEAFF. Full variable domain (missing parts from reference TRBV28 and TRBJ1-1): DVKVTQSSRYLVKRTGEKVFLECVQDMDHENMFWYRQDPGLGLRLIYFSYDVKMKEKGDIPEGYSVSREKKERFSLILESASTNQTSMYLCASSSVTVRTEAFFGQGTRLTVV.

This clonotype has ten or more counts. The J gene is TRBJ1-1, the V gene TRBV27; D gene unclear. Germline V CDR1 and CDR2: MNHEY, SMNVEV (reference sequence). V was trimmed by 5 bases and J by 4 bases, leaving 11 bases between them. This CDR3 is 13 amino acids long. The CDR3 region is CASSPKVSTEAFF. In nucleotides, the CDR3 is TGTGCCAGCAGTCCGAAGGTTAGCACTGAAGCTTTCTTT.

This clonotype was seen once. As DNA, the CDR3 is TGCGCCAGCAGCCCAAAGACAGCTAATTCACCCCTCCACTTT. This translates into CASSPKTANSPLHF. V usage is TRBV5-1 and J usage is TRBJ1-6; possible D gene TRBD1, 5 bases. Germline values: CDR1 SGHRS, CDR2 YFSETQ. V was trimmed by 4 bases and J by 6 bases, leaving 11 bases between them. There are 14 residues in the CDR3.

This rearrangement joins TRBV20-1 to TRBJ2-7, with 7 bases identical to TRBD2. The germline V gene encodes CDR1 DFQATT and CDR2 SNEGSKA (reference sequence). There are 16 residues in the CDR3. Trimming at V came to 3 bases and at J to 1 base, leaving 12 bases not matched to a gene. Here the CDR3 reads CSARPGGTPKSYEQYF. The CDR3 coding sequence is TGCAGTGCTAGGCCCGGGGGGACCCCAAAATCCTACGAGCAGTACTTC.

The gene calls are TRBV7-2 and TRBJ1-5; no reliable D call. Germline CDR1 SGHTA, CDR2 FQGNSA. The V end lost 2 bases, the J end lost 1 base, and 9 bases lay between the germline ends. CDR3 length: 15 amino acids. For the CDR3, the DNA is TGTGCCAGCAGCTTAAGACTTTTAAGCAATCAGCCCCAGCATTTT. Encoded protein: CASSLRLLSNQPQHF.

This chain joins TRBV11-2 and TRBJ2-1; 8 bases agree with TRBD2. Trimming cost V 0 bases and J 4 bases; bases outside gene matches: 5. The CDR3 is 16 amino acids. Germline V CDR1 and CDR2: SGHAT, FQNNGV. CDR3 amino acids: CASSLEIRGGYNEQFF. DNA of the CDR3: TGTGCCAGCAGCTTAGAAATACGGGGGGGATACAATGAGCAGTTCTTC.

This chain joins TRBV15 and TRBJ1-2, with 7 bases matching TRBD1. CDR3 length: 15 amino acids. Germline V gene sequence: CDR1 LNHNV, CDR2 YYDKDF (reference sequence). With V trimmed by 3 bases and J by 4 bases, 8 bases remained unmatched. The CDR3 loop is CATSRGRDSTYGYTF. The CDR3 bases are TGTGCCACCAGCAGGGGCCGGGACAGTACCTATGGCTACACCTTC.

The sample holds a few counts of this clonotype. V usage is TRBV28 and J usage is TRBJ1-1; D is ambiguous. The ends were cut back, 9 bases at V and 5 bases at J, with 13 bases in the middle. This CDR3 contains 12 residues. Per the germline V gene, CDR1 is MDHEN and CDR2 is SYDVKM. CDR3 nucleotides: TGTGCCAGTTTCGGGGAGGTGACTGAAGCTTTCTTT. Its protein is CASFGEVTEAFF. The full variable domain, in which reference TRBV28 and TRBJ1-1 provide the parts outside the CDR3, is DVKVTQSSRYLVKRTGEKVFLECVQDMDHENMFWYRQDPGLGLRLIYFSYDVKMKEKGDIPEGYSVSREKKERFSLILESASTNQTSMYLCASFGEVTEAFFGQGTRLTVV.

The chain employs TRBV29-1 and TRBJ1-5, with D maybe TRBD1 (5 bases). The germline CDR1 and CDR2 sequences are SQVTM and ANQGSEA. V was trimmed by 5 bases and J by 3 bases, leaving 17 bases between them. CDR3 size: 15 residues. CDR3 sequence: CSVKGSGTNNQPQHF. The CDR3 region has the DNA TGCAGCGTTAAAGGTTCCGGGACTAACAATCAGCCCCAGCATTTT.

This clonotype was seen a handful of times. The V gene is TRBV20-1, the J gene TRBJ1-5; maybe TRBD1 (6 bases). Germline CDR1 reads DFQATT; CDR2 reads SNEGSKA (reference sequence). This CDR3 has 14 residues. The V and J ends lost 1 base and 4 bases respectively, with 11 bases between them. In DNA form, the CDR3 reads TGCAGTGCTAGAGGGGGGGCAGAAAATCAGCCCCAGCATTTT. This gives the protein CSARGGAENQPQHF.

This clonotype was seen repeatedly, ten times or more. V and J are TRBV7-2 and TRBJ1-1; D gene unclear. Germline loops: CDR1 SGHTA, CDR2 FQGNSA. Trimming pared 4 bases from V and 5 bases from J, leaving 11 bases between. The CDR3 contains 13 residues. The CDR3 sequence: CASSSGRGTEAFF. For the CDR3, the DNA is TGTGCCAGCAGCTCCGGTCGGGGAACTGAAGCTTTCTTT.

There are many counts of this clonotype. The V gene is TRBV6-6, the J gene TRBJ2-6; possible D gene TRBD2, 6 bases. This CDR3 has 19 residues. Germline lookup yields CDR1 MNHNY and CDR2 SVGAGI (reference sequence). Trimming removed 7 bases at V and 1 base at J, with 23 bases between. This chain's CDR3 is CASIAQKTEGGSGANVLTF. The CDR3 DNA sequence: TGTGCCAGCATTGCCCAAAAGACGGAGGGTGGGTCTGGGGCCAACGTCCTGACTTTC.

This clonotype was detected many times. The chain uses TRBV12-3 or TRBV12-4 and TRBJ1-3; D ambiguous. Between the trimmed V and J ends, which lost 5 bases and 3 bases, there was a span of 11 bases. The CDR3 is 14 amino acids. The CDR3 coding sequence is TGTGCCAGCAGTCTCCAGGCCTTTGGAAACACCATATATTTT. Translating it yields CASSLQAFGNTIYF.

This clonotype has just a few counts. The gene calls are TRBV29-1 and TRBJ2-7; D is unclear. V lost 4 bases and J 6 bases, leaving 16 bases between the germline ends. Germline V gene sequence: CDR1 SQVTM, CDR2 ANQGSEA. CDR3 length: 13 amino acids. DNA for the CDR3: TGCAGCGTTGTTGTGTACACCTTGGGCGAGCAGTACTTC. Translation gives CSVVVYTLGEQYF.

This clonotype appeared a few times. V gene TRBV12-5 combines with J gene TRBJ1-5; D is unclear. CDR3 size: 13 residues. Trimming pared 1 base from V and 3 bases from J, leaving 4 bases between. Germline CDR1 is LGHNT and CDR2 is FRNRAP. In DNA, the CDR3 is TGTGCTAGTGGTTTGGAACTCAATCAGCCCCAGCATTTT. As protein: CASGLELNQPQHF.